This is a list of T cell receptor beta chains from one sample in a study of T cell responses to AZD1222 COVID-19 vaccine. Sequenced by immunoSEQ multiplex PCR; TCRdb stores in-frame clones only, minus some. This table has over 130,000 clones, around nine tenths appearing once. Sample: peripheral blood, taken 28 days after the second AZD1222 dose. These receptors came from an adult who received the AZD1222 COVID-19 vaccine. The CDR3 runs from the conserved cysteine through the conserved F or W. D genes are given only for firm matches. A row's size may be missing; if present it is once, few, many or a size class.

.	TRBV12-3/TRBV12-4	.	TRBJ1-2	CASSLGSNYGYTF	TGTGCCAGCAGTTTAGGGTCAAACTATGGCTACACCTTC
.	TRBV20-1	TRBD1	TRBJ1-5	CSASAGTDNQPQHF	TGCAGTGCTAGTGCCGGGACAGATAATCAGCCCCAGCATTTT
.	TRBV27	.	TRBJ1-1	CASSLESTVNTEAFF	TGTGCCAGCAGTTTAGAGTCCACAGTGAACACTGAAGCTTTCTTT
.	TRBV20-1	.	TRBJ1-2	CSAPPGAGYTF	TGCAGTGCTCCCCCAGGGGCGGGCTACACCTTC
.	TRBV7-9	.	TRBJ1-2	CASSPGGGGYTF	TGTGCCAGCAGCCCTGGGGGGGGTGGCTACACCTTC
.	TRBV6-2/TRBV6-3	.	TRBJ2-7	CASSYAGYEQYF	TGTGCCAGCAGTTACGCGGGGTACGAGCAGTACTTC
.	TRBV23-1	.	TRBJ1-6	CASSQKSGGSSYNSPLHF	TGCGCCAGCAGTCAGAAATCCGGCGGGAGCTCCTATAATTCACCCCTCCACTTT
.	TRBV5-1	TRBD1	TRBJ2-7	CASSGQGAGEQYF	TGCGCCAGCAGCGGACAGGGCGCGGGCGAGCAGTACTTC
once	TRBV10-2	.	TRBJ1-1	CASSGPSTGSRQYGAFF	TGCGCCAGCTCTGGGCCCTCAACCGGGTCACGACAATACGGGGCTTTCTTT
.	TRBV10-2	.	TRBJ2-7	CASSLIRDTYEQYF	TGCGCCAGCAGTTTGATTCGGGACACCTACGAGCAGTACTTC
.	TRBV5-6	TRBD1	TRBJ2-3	CASSFSGTGVGTQYF	TGTGCCAGCAGCTTCTCCGGGACAGGGGTGGGTACGCAGTATTTT
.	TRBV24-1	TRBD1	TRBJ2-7	CATGQGDEQYF	TGTGCCACAGGACAGGGTGACGAGCAGTACTTC
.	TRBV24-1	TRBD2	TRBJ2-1	CATSNREGLKFF	TGTGCCACCAGTAATAGGGAGGGGTTGAAGTTCTTC